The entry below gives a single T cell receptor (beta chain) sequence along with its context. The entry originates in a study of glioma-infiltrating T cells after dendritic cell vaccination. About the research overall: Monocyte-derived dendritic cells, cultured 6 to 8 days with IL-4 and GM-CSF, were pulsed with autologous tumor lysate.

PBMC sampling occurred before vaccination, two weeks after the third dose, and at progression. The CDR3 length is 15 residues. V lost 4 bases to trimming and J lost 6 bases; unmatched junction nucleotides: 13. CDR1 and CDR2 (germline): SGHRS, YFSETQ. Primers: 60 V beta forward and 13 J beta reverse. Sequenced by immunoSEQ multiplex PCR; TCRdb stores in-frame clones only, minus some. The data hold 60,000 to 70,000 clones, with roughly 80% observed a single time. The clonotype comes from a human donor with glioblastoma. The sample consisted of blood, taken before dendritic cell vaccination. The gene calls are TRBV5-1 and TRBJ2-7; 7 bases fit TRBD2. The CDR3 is CASSPARAGDVEQYF. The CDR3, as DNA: TGCGCCAGCAGCCCCGCCCGCGCGGGGGATGTCGAGCAGTACTTC.